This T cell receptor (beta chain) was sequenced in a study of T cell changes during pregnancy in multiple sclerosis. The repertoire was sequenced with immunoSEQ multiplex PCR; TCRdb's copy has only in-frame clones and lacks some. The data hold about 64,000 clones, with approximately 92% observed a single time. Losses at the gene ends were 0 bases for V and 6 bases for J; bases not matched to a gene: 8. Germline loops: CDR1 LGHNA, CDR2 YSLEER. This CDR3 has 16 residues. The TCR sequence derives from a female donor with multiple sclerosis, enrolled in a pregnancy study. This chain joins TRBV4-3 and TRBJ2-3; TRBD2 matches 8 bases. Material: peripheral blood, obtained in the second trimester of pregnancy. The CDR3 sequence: CASSQEPAGAGDTQYF. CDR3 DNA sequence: TGCGCCAGCAGCCAAGAACCAGCGGGAGCTGGGGATACGCAGTATTTT.